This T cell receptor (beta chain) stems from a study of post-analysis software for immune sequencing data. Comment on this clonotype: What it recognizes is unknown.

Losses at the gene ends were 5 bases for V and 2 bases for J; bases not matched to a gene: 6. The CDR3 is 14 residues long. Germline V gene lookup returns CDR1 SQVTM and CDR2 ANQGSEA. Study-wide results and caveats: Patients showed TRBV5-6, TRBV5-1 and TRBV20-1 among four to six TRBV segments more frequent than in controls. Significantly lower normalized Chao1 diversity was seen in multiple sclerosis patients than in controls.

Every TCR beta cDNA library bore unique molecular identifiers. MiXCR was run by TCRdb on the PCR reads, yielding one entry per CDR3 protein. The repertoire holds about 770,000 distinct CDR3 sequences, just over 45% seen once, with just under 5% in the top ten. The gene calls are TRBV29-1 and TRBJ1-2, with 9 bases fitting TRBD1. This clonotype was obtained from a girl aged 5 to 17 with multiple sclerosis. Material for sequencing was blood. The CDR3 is CSVKQGAINYGYTF. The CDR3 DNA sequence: TGCAGCGTTAAACAGGGGGCGATAAACTATGGCTACACCTTC.